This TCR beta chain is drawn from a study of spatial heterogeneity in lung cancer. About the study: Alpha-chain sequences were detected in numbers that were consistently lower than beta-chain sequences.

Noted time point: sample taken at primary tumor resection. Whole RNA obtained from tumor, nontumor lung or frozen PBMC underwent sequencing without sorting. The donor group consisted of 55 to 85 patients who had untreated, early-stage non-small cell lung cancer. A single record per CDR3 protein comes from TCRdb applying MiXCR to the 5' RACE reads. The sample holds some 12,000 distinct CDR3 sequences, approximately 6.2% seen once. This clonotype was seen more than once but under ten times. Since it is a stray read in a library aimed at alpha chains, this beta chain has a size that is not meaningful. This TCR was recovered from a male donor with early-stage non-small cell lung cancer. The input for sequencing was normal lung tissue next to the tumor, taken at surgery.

Written as DNA, the CDR3 is TGCGCCAGCAGCCAAGATCCGAGGGGATACGAAAAACTGTTTTTT. Residues: CASSQDPRGYEKLFF. The rearrangement uses TRBV4-3 and TRBJ1-4; D perhaps matches TRBD1 (5 bases). The CDR3 sequence is 15 residues long. Trimming removed 0 bases from V and 8 bases from J, with 13 bases in between. The germline CDR1 and CDR2 sequences are LGHNA and YSLEER.